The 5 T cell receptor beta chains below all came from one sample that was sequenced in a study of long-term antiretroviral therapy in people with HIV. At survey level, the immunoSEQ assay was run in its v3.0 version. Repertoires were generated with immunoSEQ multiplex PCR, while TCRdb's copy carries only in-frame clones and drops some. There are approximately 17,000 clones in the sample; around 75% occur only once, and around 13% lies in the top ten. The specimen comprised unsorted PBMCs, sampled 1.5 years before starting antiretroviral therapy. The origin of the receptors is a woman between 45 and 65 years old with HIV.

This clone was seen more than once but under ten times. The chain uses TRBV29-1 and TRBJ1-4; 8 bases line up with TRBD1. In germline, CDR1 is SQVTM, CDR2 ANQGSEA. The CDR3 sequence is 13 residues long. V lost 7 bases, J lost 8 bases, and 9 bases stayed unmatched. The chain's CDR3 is CSALDRDTEKLFF. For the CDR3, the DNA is TGCAGCGCTCTGGACAGGGATACGGAAAAACTGTTTTTT.

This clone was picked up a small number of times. CDR3 sequence (DNA): TGTGCCAGCAGTCTCATCAATGAGCAGTTCTTC. It yields the protein CASSLINEQFF. The chain carries TRBV7-9 and TRBJ2-1; no definite D call. The CDR3 length is 11 residues. V lost 6 bases and J 6 bases, leaving 6 bases between the germline ends. The germline CDR1 and CDR2 sequences are SEHNR and FQNEAQ (reference sequence).

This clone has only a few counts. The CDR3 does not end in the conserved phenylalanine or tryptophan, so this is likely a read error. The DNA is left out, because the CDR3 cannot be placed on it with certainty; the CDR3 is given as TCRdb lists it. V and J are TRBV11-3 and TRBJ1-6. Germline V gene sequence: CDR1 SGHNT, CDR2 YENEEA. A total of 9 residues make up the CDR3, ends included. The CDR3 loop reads CASSLNILA.

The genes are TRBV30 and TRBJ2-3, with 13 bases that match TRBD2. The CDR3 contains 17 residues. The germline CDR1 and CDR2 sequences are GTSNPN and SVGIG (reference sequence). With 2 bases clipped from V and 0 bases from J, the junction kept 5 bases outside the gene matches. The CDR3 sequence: CAWSTGTSGVSTDTQYF. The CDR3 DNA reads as TGTGCCTGGAGTACAGGGACTAGCGGGGTTAGCACAGATACGCAGTATTTT.

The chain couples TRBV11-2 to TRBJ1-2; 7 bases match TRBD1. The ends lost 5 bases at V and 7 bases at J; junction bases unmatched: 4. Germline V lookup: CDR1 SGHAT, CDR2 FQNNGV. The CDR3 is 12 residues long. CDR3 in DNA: TGTGCCAGCAGCCCACAGGGGTTTGGCTACACCTTC. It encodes CASSPQGFGYTF.